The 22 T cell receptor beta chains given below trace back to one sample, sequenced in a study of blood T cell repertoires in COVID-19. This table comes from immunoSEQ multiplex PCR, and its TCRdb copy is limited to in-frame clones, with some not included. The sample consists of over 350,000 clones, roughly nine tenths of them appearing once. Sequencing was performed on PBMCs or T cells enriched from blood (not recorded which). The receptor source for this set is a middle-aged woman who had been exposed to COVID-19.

The CDR3 here is CASSWASGRISYEQYF. CDR3 nucleotides: TGTGCCAGCAGCTGGGCTAGCGGGAGGATCTCCTACGAGCAGTACTTC. The chain links TRBV7-8 to TRBJ2-7, with 11 bases identical to TRBD2. Losses at the gene ends were 4 bases for V and 0 bases for J; bases not matched to a gene: 5. The germline gives CDR1 SGHVS, CDR2 FQNEAQ. This CDR3 contains 16 residues.

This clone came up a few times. CDR3 in DNA: TGTGCCAGTAGTGTCAGGGGGCTCGGGACTGAAGCTTTCTTT. This sequence encodes CASSVRGLGTEAFF. The rearrangement uses TRBV19 and TRBJ1-1, with 8 bases matching TRBD1. The CDR3 covers 14 residues. In germline, CDR1 is LNHDA, CDR2 SQIVND (reference sequence). J lost 5 bases, V lost 5 bases, and 7 bases had no gene match.

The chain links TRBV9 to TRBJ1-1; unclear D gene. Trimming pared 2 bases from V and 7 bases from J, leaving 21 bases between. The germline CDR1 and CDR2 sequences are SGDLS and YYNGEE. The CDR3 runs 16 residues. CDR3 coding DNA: TGTGCCAGCAGCGTCGGGGATGCGAGGATGAAGGGTGAAGCTTTCTTT. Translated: CASSVGDARMKGEAFF.

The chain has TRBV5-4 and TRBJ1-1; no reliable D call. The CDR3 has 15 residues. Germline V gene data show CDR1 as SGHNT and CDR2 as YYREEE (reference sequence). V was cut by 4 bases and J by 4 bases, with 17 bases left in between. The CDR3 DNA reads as TGTGCCAGCAGCCAACGTTCCGGTAGTTCCACTGAAGCTTTCTTT. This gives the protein CASSQRSGSSTEAFF.

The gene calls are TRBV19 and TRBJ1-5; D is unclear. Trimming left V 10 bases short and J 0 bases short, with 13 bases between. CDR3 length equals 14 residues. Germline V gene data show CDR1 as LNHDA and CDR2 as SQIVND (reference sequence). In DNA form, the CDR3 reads TGTGCCACTCAAAACAGTTATAGCAATCAGCCCCAGCATTTT. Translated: CATQNSYSNQPQHF.

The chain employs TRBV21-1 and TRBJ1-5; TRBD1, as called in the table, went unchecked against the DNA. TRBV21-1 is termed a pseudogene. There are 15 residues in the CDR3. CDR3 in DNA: TGTGCCAGCAGCCAAGGTGGTGGGGCTAATCAGCCCCAGCATTTT. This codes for CASSQGGGANQPQHF.

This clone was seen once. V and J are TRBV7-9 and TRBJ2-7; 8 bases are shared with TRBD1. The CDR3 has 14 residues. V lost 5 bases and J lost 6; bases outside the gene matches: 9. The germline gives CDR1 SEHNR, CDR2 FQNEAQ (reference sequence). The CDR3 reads CASSLQGAGSEQYF. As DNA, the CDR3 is TGTGCCAGCAGCCTTCAGGGGGCAGGAAGCGAGCAGTACTTC.

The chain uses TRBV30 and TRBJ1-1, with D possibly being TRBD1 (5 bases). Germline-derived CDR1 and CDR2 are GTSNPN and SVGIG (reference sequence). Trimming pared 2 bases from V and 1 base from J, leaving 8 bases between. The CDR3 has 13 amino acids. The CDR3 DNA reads TGTGCCTGGAGTATGCAGGGGAACACTGAAGCTTTCTTT. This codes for CAWSMQGNTEAFF.

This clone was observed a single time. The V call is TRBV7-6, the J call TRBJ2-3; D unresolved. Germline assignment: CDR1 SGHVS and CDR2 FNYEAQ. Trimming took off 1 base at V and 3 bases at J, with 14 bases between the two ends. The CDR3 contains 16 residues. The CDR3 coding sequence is TGTGCCAGCAGCTTAGGGGCTCCCGTTCGTACAGATACGCAGTATTTT. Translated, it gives CASSLGAPVRTDTQYF.

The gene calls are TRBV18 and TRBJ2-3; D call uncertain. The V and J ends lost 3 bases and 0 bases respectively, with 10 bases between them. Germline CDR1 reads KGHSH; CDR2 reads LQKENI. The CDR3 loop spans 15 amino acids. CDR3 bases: TGTGCCAGCTCACCCAGCAGGTCTAGCACAGATACGCAGTATTTT. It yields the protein CASSPSRSSTDTQYF.

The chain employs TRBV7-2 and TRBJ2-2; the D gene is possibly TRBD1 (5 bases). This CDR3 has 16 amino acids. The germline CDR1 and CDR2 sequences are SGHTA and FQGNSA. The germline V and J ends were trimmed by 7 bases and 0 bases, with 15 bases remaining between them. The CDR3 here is CASISRATSNTGELFF. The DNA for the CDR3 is TGTGCCAGCATCAGCAGGGCTACCTCGAACACCGGGGAGCTGTTTTTT.

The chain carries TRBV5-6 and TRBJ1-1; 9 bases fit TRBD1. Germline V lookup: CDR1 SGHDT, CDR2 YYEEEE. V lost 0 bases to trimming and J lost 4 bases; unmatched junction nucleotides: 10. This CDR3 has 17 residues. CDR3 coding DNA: TGTGCCAGCAGCTTGGAGGGACAGGGAAAGGGGGGCACTGAAGCTTTCTTT. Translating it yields CASSLEGQGKGGTEAFF.

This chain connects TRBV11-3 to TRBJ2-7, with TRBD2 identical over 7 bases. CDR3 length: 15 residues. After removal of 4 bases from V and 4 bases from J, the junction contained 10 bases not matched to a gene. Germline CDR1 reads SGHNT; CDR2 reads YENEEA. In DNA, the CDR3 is TGTGCCAGCAGCTCAATGGGGGAGGGCCAATACGAGCAGTACTTC. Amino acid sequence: CASSSMGEGQYEQYF.

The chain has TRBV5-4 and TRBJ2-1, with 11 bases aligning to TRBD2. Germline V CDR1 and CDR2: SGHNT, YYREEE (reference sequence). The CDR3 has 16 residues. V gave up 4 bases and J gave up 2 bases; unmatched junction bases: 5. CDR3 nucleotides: TGTGCCAGCAGCCCGACGACTAGCGGGGCCTACAATGAGCAGTTCTTC. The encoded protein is CASSPTTSGAYNEQFF.

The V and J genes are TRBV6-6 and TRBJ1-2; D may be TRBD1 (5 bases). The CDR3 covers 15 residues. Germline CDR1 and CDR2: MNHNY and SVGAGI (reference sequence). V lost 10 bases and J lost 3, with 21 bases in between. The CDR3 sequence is CAIPCFRGEDYGYTF. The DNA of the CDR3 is TGTGCCATCCCGTGTTTTCGGGGGGAGGACTATGGCTACACCTTC.

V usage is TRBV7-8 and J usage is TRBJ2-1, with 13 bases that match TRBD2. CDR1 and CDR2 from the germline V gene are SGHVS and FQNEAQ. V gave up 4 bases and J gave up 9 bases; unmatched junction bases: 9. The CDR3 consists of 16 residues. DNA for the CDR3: TGTGCCAGCAGCTCGACAGGACTAGCGGGAGATTCTGAGCAGTTCTTC. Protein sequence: CASSSTGLAGDSEQFF.

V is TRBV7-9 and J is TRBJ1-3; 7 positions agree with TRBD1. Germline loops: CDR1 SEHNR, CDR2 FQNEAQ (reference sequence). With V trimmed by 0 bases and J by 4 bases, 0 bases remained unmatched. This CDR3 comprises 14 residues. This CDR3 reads CASSLAGGGNTIYF. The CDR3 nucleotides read TGTGCCAGCAGCTTAGCAGGGGGCGGAAACACCATATATTTT.

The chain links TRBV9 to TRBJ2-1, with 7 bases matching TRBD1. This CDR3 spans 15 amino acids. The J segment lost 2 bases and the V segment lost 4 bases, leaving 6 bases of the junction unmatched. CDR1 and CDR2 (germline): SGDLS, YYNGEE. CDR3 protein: CASSPRQGTYNEQFF. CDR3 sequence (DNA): TGTGCCAGCAGCCCTCGACAGGGAACCTACAATGAGCAGTTCTTC.

CDR3 sequence (DNA): TGTGCCAGCAGCCAAGGCTCCGGGACTAGGTCCTACGAGCAGTACTTC. This gives the protein CASSQGSGTRSYEQYF. The J gene is TRBJ2-7, the V gene TRBV4-2; 8 nucleotides align to TRBD2. CDR1 is LGHNA and CDR2 is YNFKEQ in the germline V gene. V gave up 1 base and J gave up 1 base; unmatched junction bases: 6. This CDR3 comprises 16 residues.

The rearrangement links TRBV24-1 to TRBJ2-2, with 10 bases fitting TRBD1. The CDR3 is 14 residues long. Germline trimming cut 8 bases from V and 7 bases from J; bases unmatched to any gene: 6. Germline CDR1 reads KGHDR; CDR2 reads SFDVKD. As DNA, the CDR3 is TGTGCCACCACGGGACAGGGGTTTGGCGGGGAGCTGTTTTTT. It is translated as CATTGQGFGGELFF.

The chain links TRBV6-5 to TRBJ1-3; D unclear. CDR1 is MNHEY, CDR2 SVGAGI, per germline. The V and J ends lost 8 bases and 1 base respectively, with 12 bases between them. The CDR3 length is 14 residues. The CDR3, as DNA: TGTGCCAGCGGTCGCGAGGGTTCTGGAAACACCATATATTTT. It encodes CASGREGSGNTIYF.

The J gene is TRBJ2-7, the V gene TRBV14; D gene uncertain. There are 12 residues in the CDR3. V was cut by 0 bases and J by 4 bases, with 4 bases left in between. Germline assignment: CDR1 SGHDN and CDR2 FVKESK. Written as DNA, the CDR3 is TGTGCCAGCAGCCAAGACCGGTACGAGCAGTACTTC. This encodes CASSQDRYEQYF.